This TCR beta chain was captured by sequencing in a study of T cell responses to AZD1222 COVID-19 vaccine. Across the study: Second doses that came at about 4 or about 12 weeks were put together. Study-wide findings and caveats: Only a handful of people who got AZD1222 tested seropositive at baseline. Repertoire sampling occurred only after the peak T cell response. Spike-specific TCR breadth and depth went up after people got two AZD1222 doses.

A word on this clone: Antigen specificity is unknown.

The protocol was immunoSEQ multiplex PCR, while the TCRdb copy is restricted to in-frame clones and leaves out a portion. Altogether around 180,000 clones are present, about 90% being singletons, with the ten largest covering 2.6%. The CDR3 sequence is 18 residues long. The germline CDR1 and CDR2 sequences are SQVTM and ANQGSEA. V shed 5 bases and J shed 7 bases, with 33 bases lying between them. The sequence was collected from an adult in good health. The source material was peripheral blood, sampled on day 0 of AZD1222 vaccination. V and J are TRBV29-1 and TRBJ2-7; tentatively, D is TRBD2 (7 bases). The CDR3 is CSVSQSLRGGGVKGEQYF. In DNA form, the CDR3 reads TGCAGCGTTTCCCAATCTTTAAGAGGGGGGGGAGTAAAGGGTGAGCAGTACTTC.